This T cell receptor (beta chain) derives from a study of OX40 agonist ivuxolimab in advanced cancers. This clone was seen a few times. The protocol was immunoSEQ multiplex PCR, while the TCRdb copy is restricted to in-frame clones and leaves out a portion. The data contain over 50,000 clones, approximately 91% of them singletons. Germline V gives CDR1 LNHDA, CDR2 SQIVND (reference sequence). This CDR3 region has 12 residues. V was trimmed by 5 bases and J by 4 bases, leaving 6 bases between them. The sequence was obtained from an adult with an advanced solid tumor such as melanoma, head and neck, liver or kidney cancer. The specimen comprised CD4+ or CD8+ T cells sorted from blood, sampled in a trial of the OX40 agonist ivuxolimab. The rearrangement joins TRBV19 to TRBJ1-5, with no clear D. The CDR3 DNA follows: TGTGCCAGTAGTTTCTCAAATCAGCCCCAGCATTTT. It yields the protein CASSFSNQPQHF. Full variable domain (remainder filled in from reference TRBV19 and TRBJ1-5): DGGITQSPKYLFRKEGQNVTLSCEQNLNHDAMYWYRQDPGQGLRLIYYSQIVNDFQKGDIAEGYSVSREKKESFPLTVTSAQKNPTAFYLCASSFSNQPQHFGDGTRLSIL.